This T cell receptor (beta chain) came from a study of T cell responses to AZD1222 COVID-19 vaccine. Germline loops: CDR1 MDHEN, CDR2 SYDVKM. This CDR3 contains 16 residues. V was clipped by 3 bases and J by 7 bases; unmatched bases: 14. Data came from immunoSEQ multiplex PCR; TCRdb stores just in-frame clones and leaves some out. The data contain 250,000 to 300,000 clones, 85% to 95% of them singletons. Sequences were derived from peripheral blood, sampled 28 days after the second AZD1222 dose. The J gene is TRBJ2-7, the V gene TRBV28, with TRBD1 matching 8 bases. The sequence was collected from an adult who received the AZD1222 COVID-19 vaccine. Here the CDR3 DNA reads TGTGCCAGCAGTTTCAGGGGCAGGGGGCATCTCAGGGAGCAGTACTTC. Translating it yields CASSFRGRGHLREQYF.